This T cell receptor (beta chain) came from a study of molecular identifiers for immune sequencing clone quantification. TCRdb redid the calling of the PCR reads with MiXCR, one entry per CDR3 protein. The sample records more than 450,000 distinct CDR3 sequences, 20% to 25% being singletons. CDR1 and CDR2 from the germline V gene are SQVTM and ANQGSEA. The CDR3 covers 14 residues. Turning to this clonotype: This sequence may be a read error, since a much larger clone differs from it by one base.

This receptor was identified in a human donor in good health. Some libraries in this study had Jurkat cell RNA spiked in. The chain is built from TRBV29-1 and TRBJ1-2; D unclear. The sample was naive CD8+ T cells from blood, with Jurkat cell RNA spiked in. Documented subset: FACS-sorted CD8+CD4-CCR7+CD45RA+ naive T cells. The CDR3 sequence is CSVDWSAAIYGHTF. In nucleotides, the CDR3 is TGCAGCGTTGACTGGTCTGCCGCCATCTATGGCCACACCTTC. Filled out from reference TRBV29-1 and TRBJ1-2, the complete variable domain reads SAVISQKPSRDICQRGTSLTIQCQVDSQVTMMFWYRQQPGQSLTLIATANQGSEATYESGFVIDKFPISRPNLTFSTLTVSNMSPEDSSIYLCSVDWSAAIYGHTFGSGTRLTVV.